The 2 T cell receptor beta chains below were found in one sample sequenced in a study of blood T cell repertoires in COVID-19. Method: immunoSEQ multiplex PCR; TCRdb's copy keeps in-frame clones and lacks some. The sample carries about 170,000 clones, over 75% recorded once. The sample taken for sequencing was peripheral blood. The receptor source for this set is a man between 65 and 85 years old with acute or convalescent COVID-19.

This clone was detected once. CDR3 DNA: TGTGCCAGCAGCTCCACAGGGATTTCTTACGAGCAGTACTTC. Translation gives CASSSTGISYEQYF. The rearrangement links TRBV11-3 to TRBJ2-7; D is possibly TRBD1 (6 bases). The germline CDR1 and CDR2 sequences are SGHNT and YENEEA. V gave up 4 bases and J gave up 4 bases, with 14 bases separating them. The CDR3 is 14 residues long.

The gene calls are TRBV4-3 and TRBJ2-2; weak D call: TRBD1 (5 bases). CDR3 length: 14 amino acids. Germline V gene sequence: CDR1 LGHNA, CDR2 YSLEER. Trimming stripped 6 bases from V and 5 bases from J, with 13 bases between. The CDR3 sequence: CASRQEPGTGELFF. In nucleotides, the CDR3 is TGCGCCAGCAGACAGGAGCCTGGGACCGGGGAGCTGTTTTTT.